The text below deals with one TCR beta chain. These data belong to a study of blood T cell repertoires in COVID-19. Study context: COVID-19 samples from acute and convalescent phases originated in the United States, Italy and Spain.

The V end lost 3 bases, the J end lost 6 bases, and 18 bases lay between the germline ends. Germline-derived CDR1 and CDR2 are LNHDA and SQIVND (reference sequence). The CDR3 consists of 16 residues. Assay: immunoSEQ multiplex PCR; the TCRdb copy retains only in-frame clones and omits some. The profile shows roughly 170,000 clones, about three quarters of them singletons. The rearrangement links TRBV19 to TRBJ1-5; D uncertain. The source of this sequence is a woman aged 65 to 85 with acute or convalescent COVID-19. Source material: peripheral blood. The CDR3 region has the DNA TGTGCCAGTAGTATCCAGGCTACCATAATTCGTCAGCCCCAGCATTTT. Its translation is CASSIQATIIRQPQHF.